This T cell receptor beta chain stems from a study of blood T cell repertoires in COVID-19. Study information: Sample material is recorded as cDNA or gDNA derived from T cells, B-cell-depleted T cells, or PBMCs.

Assay used: immunoSEQ multiplex PCR; TCRdb lists only in-frame clones, some missing. The data show about 240,000 clones, about 90% seen once. Self-reported history from a screening survey and questionnaire set each donor's cohort. This clonotype was sampled from a woman aged 40 to 50 with acute COVID-19. The material sequenced was PBMCs or T cells enriched from blood (not recorded which).

As DNA, the CDR3 is TGTGCCAGCTCACCAAAGACAAGCGGAAACACCATATATTTT. It encodes CASSPKTSGNTIYF. The J gene is TRBJ1-3, the V gene TRBV18; D call uncertain. Germline CDR1 and CDR2: KGHSH and LQKENI. V gave up 2 bases and J gave up 4 bases, with 9 bases separating them. This CDR3 has 14 residues.